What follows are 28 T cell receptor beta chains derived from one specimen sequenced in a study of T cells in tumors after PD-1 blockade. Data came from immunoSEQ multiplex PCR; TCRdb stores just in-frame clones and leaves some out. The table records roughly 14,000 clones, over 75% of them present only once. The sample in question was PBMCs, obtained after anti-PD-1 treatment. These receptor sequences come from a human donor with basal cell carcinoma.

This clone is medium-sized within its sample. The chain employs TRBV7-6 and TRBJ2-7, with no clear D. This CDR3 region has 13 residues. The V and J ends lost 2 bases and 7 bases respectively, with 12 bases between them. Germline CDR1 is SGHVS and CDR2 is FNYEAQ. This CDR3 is CASSLKHPLEQYF. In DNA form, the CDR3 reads TGTGCCAGCAGCTTAAAGCACCCCTTAGAGCAGTACTTC. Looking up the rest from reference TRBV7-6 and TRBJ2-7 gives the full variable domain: GAGVSQSPRYKVTKRGQDVALRCDPISGHVSLYWYRQALGQGPEFLTYFNYEAQQDKSGLPNDRFSAERPEGSISTLTIQRTEQRDSAMYRCASSLKHPLEQYFGPGTRLTVT.

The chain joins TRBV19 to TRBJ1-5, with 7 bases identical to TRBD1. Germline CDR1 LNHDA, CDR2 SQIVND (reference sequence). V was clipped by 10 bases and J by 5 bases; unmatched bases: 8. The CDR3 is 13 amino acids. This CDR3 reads CATATGRDQPQHF. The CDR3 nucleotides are TGTGCCACCGCGACAGGGCGGGATCAGCCCCAGCATTTT.

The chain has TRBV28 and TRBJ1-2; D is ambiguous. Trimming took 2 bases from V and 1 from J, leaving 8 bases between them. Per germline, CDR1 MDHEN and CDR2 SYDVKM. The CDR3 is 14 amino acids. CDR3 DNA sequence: TGTGCCAGCAGTTTACCGGGATTTAACTATGGCTACACCTTC. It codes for CASSLPGFNYGYTF.

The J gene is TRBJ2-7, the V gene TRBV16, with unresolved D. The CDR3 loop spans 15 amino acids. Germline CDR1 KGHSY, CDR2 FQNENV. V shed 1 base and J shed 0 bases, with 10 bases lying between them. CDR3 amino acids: CASSQFSVSSYEQYF. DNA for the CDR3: TGTGCCAGCAGCCAATTTTCCGTTAGCTCCTACGAGCAGTACTTC.

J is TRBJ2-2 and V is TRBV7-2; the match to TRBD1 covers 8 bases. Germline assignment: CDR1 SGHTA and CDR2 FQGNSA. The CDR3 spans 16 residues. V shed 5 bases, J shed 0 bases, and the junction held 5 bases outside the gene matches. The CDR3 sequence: CASSPGQGTNTGELFF. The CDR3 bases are TGTGCCAGCAGCCCCGGACAGGGAACGAACACCGGGGAGCTGTTTTTT.

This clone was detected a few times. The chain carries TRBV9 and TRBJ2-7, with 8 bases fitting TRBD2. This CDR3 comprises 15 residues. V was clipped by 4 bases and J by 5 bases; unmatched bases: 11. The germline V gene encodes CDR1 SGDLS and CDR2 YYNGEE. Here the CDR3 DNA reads TGTGCCAGCAGCCCCAGCGGGACTAGTAAAGACGAGCAGTACTTC. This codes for CASSPSGTSKDEQYF.

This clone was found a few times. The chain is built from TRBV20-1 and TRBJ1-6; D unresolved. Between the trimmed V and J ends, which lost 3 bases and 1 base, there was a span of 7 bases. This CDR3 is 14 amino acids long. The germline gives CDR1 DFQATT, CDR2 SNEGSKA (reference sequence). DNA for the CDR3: TGCAGTGCTAGTTTCCCGTCCTATAATTCACCCCTCCACTTT. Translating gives CSASFPSYNSPLHF.

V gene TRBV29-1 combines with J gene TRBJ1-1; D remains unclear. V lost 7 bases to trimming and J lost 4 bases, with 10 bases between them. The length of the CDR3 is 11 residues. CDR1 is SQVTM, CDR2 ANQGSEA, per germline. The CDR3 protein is CSGGLGTEAFF. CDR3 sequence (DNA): TGCAGCGGAGGGTTGGGCACTGAAGCTTTCTTT. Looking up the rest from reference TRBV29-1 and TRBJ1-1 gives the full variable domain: SAVISQKPSRDICQRGTSLTIQCQVDSQVTMMFWYRQQPGQSLTLIATANQGSEATYESGFVIDKFPISRPNLTFSTLTVSNMSPEDSSIYLCSGGLGTEAFFGQGTRLTVV.

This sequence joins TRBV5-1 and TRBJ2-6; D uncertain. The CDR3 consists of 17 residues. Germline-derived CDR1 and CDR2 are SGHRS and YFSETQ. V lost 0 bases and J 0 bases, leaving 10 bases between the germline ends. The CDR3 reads CASSLGAVGSGANVLTF. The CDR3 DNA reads TGCGCCAGCAGCTTGGGGGCGGTGGGCTCTGGGGCCAACGTCCTGACTTTC.

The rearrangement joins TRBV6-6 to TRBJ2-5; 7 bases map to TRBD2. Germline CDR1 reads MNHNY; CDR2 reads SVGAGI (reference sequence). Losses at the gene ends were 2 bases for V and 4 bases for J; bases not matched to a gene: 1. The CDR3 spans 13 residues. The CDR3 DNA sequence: TGTGCCAGCAGTTACGCGGGAGTAGAGACCCAGTACTTC. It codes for CASSYAGVETQYF.

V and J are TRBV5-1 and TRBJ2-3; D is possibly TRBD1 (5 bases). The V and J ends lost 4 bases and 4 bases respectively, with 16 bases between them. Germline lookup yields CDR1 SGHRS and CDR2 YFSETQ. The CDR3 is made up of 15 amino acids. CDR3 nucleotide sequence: TGCGCCAGCAGCCTGGACACCCCTAGGGCAGATACGCAGTATTTT. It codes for CASSLDTPRADTQYF.

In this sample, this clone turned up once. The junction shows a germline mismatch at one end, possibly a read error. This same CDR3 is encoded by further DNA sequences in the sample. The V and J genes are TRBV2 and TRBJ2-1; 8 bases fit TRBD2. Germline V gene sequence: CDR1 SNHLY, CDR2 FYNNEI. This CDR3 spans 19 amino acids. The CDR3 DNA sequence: TGTGCCCGCAGGGACGGGGGGGCGGGGGTGGGGAGCTCCTACAATGAGCAGTTCTTC. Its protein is CARRDGGAGVGSSYNEQFF. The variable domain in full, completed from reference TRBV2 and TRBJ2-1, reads EPEVTQTPSHQVTQMGQEVILRCVPISNHLYFYWYRQILGQKVEFLVSFYNNEISEKSEIFDDQFSVERPDGSNFTLKIRSTKLEDSAMYFCARRDGGAGVGSSYNEQFFGPGTRLTVL.

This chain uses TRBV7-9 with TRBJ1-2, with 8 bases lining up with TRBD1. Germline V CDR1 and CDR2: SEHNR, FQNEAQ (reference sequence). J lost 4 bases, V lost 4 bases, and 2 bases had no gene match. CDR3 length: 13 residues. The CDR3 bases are TGTGCCAGCAGCTCAGGGGGCGCCTATGGCTACACCTTC. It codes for CASSSGGAYGYTF.

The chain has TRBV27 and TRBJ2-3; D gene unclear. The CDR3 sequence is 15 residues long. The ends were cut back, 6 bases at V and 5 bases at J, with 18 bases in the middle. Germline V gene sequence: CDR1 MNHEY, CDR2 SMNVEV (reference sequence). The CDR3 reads CASSSPGFWGDTQYF. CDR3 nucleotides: TGTGCCAGCAGCTCCCCTGGGTTCTGGGGAGATACGCAGTATTTT.

The CDR3 region is CSVFGSYPSYEQYF. The CDR3, as DNA: TGCAGCGTTTTCGGTTCCTACCCTTCCTACGAGCAGTACTTC. V is TRBV29-1 and J is TRBJ2-7; unclear D gene. Trimming took off 5 bases at V and 1 base at J, with 15 bases between the two ends. Germline CDR1 is SQVTM and CDR2 is ANQGSEA. The CDR3 totals 14 residues.

The CDR3 bases are TGTGCCAGCAGCTTAACAGGGCCCGGGGAGCTGTTTTTT. Protein sequence: CASSLTGPGELFF. V and J are TRBV7-9 and TRBJ2-2; perhaps TRBD1 as D (6 bases). The length of the CDR3 is 13 residues. V was cut by 2 bases and J by 6 bases, with 7 bases left in between. CDR1 and CDR2 from the germline V gene are SEHNR and FQNEAQ (reference sequence).

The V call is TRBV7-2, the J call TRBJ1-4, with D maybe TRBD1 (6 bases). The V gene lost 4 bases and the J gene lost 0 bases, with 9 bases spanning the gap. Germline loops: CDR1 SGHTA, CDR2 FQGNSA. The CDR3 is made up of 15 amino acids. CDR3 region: CASSSYRATNEKLFF. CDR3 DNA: TGTGCCAGCAGCTCTTACAGGGCAACTAATGAAAAACTGTTTTTT.

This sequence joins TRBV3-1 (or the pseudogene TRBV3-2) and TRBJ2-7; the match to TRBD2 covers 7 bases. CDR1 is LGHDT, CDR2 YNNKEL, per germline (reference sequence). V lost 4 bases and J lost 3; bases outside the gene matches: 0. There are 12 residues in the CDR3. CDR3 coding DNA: TGTGCCAGCAGCCGGGGGGGCTACGAGCAGTACTTC. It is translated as CASSRGGYEQYF.

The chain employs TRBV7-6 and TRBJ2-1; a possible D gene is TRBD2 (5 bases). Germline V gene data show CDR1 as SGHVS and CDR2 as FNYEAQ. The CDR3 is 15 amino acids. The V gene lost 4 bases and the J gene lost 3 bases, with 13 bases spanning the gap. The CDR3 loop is CASSSLLGYYNEQFF. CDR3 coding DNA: TGTGCCAGCAGCTCCCTACTAGGCTACTACAATGAGCAGTTCTTC.

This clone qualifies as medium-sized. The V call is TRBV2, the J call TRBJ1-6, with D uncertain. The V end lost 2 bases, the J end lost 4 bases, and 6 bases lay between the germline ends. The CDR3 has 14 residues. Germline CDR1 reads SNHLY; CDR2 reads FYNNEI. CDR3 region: CASSETAYNSPLHF. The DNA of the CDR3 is TGTGCCAGCAGTGAAACGGCTTATAATTCACCCCTCCACTTT.

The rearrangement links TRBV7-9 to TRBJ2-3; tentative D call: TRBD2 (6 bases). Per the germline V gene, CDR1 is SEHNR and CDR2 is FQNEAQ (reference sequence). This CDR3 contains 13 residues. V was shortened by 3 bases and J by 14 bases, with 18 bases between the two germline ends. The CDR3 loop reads CASSFSSVRVWYF. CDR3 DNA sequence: TGTGCCAGCAGCTTTTCTAGCGTACGCGTCTGGTATTTT.

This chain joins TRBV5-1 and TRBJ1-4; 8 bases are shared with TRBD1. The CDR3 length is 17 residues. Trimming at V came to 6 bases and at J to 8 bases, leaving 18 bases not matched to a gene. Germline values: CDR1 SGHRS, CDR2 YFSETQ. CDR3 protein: CASKPTIGTGIWEKLFF. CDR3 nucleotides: TGCGCCAGCAAACCCACTATCGGGACAGGTATTTGGGAAAAACTGTTTTTT. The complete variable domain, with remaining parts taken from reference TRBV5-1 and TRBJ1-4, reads KAGVTQTPRYLIKTRGQQVTLSCSPISGHRSVSWYQQTPGQGLQFLFEYFSETQRNKGNFPGRFSGRQFSNSRSEMNVSTLELGDSALYLCASKPTIGTGIWEKLFFGSGTQLSVL.

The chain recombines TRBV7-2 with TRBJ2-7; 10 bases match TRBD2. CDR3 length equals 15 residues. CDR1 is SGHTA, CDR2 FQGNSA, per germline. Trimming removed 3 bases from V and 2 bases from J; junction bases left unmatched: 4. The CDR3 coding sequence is TGTGCCAGCAGCTTGCTCCTAGCGGGGGCCTACGAGCAGTACTTC. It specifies CASSLLLAGAYEQYF. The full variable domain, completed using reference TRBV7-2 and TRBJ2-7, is GAGVSQSPSNKVTEKGKDVELRCDPISGHTALYWYRQSLGQGLEFLIYFQGNSAPDKSGLPSDRFSAERTGGSVSTLTIQRTQQEDSAVYLCASSLLLAGAYEQYFGPGTRLTVT.

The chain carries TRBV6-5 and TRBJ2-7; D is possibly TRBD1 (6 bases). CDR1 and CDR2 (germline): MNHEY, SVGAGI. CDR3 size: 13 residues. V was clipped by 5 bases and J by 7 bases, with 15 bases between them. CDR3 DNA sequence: TGTGCCAGCAGTCCGACAGGATACGGGGAGCAGTACTTC. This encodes CASSPTGYGEQYF.

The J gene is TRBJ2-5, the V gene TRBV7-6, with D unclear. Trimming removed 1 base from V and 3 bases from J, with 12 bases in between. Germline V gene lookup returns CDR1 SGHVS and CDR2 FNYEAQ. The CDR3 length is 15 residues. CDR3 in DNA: TGTGCCAGCAGCTTAGGGGTCGGACGGAAAGAGACCCAGTACTTC. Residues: CASSLGVGRKETQYF.

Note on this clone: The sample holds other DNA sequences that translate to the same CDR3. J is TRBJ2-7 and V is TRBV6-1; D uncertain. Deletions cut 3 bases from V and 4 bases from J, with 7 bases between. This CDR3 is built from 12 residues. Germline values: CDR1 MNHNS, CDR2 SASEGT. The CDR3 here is CASSEPGYEQYF. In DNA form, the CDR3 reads TGTGCCAGCAGTGAGCCGGGTTACGAGCAGTACTTC.

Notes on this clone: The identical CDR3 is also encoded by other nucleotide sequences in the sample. The CDR3 reads CASCYGGAGAGSSYNEQFF. CDR3 bases: TGTGCCAGCTGTTATGGGGGGGCGGGGGCGGGGAGCTCCTACAATGAGCAGTTCTTC. The chain carries TRBV2 and TRBJ2-1, with TRBD2 as a possible D gene (7 bases). Germline values: CDR1 SNHLY, CDR2 FYNNEI. The CDR3 has 19 residues. V gave up 8 bases and J gave up 0 bases, with 26 bases separating them.

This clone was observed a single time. The CDR3 sequence: CASSQFATGRDTQYF. In DNA, the CDR3 is TGTGCCAGCAGCCAATTCGCTACAGGCAGGGATACGCAGTATTTT. The chain has TRBV16 and TRBJ2-3, with D possibly being TRBD1 (5 bases). Germline V gene lookup returns CDR1 KGHSY and CDR2 FQNENV. V lost 1 base, J lost 6 bases, and 14 bases lay in between. The CDR3 sequence is 15 residues long.